Following are 26 T cell receptor beta chains from one sample sequenced in a study of blood T cell repertoires in COVID-19. Produced via immunoSEQ multiplex PCR; TCRdb's table is partial and in-frame only. This sample has 200,000 to 300,000 clones; approximately 86% occur once, and the top ten carry about 2.1%. Source material: peripheral blood. Every receptor here comes from a young man with active or convalescent COVID-19.

This clone was detected only once. The chain is built from TRBV30 and TRBJ1-6; TRBD1 might be the D (6 bases). With 5 bases removed from V and 8 bases from J, the gap between germline ends came to 13 bases. The CDR3 is 13 amino acids. Germline lookup yields CDR1 GTSNPN and CDR2 SVGIG (reference sequence). CDR3 amino acids: CAWVRDIDSPLHF. In nucleotides, the CDR3 is TGTGCCTGGGTCCGGGACATTGATTCACCCCTCCACTTT.

This clone is classed as medium-sized. The chain has TRBV6-4 and TRBJ2-1, with TRBD1 matching 11 bases. This CDR3 is 14 amino acids long. V trimming: 3 bases; J trimming: 6 bases; junction bases outside the gene matches: 1. Germline V CDR1 and CDR2: MRHNA, SNTAGT. CDR3 sequence: CASSEGTGGNEQFF. CDR3 bases: TGTGCCAGCAGTGAAGGGACAGGGGGCAATGAGCAGTTCTTC.

The J gene is TRBJ2-1, the V gene TRBV19; perhaps TRBD1 as D (6 bases). CDR3 length: 16 amino acids. Between the trimmed V and J ends, which lost 6 bases and 8 bases, there was a span of 23 bases. Per germline, CDR1 LNHDA and CDR2 SQIVND (reference sequence). The CDR3 sequence: CASSPFRTVLQDEQFF. As DNA, the CDR3 is TGTGCCAGTAGCCCATTTCGGACAGTCCTCCAAGATGAGCAGTTCTTC.

The CDR3 nucleotides read TGTGCCAGCGTCTTAACGGACAGGATGTCCAACATTCAGTACTTC. It is translated as CASVLTDRMSNIQYF. The chain uses TRBV2 and TRBJ2-4; 7 nucleotides align to TRBD1. V gave up 8 bases and J gave up 7 bases; unmatched junction bases: 14. The CDR3 is 15 residues long. Germline CDR1 is SNHLY and CDR2 is FYNNEI.

This clone was counted once. The chain combines TRBV5-4 with TRBJ1-6, with a weak D call TRBD1 (6 bases). The CDR3 is made up of 16 amino acids. The V gene's germline CDR1 is SGHNT and CDR2 YYREEE (reference sequence). Trimming left V 0 bases short and J 3 bases short, with 10 bases between. This CDR3 is CASSLDREGYNSPLHF. CDR3 nucleotides: TGTGCCAGCAGCTTGGACAGGGAGGGCTATAATTCACCCCTCCACTTT.

This sequence joins TRBV7-3 and TRBJ1-1; D is uncertain. This CDR3 comprises 17 residues. V was cut by 1 base and J by 6 bases, with 21 bases left in between. Per germline, CDR1 SGHTA and CDR2 FQGTGA. CDR3 nucleotide sequence: TGTGCCAGCAGCTTAAACCCCCCGGGGTCGGGTTTGGCTGAAGCTTTCTTT. The encoded protein is CASSLNPPGSGLAEAFF.

The chain combines TRBV30 with TRBJ2-3; D ambiguous. The CDR3 runs to 12 residues. V was trimmed by 5 bases and J by 0 bases, leaving 6 bases between them. CDR1 GTSNPN and CDR2 SVGIG come from the germline V gene (reference sequence). The CDR3 region has the DNA TGTGCCTGGGGCCCTAGCACAGATACGCAGTATTTT. It yields the protein CAWGPSTDTQYF.

This chain joins TRBV12-5 and TRBJ2-2, with TRBD1 as a possible D gene (6 bases). V lost 2 bases to trimming and J lost 6 bases, with 16 bases between them. There are 16 residues in the CDR3. Per the germline V gene, CDR1 is LGHNT and CDR2 is FRNRAP. DNA of the CDR3: TGTGCTAGTGGTTTGTTCAGGGGAAGCTTCTCCGGGGAGCTGTTTTTT. Translation: CASGLFRGSFSGELFF.

The V call is TRBV5-4, the J call TRBJ1-1; D is possibly TRBD1 (6 bases). CDR3 length: 11 residues. Per the germline V gene, CDR1 is SGHNT and CDR2 is YYREEE (reference sequence). Trimming cost V 6 bases and J 11 bases, with 14 bases left between them. The CDR3, as DNA: TGTGCCAGCAACCAGGGACATTTGGCTTTCTTT. Its protein is CASNQGHLAFF.

The gene calls are TRBV5-6 and TRBJ1-5, with D hard to call. The length of the CDR3 is 15 residues. V was shortened by 1 base and J by 5 bases, with 13 bases between the two germline ends. Per the germline V gene, CDR1 is SGHDT and CDR2 is YYEEEE. The CDR3 coding sequence is TGTGCCAGCAGCTTGAGAGGGTTAAGGGATCAGCCCCAGCATTTT. As protein: CASSLRGLRDQPQHF. Full variable domain (missing parts from reference TRBV5-6 and TRBJ1-5): DAGVTQSPTHLIKTRGQQVTLRCSPKSGHDTVSWYQQALGQGPQFIFQYYEEEERQRGNFPDRFSGHQFPNYSSELNVNALLLGDSALYLCASSLRGLRDQPQHFGDGTRLSIL.

The V gene is TRBV6-1, the J gene TRBJ2-1, with TRBD1 matching 7 bases. V trimming: 3 bases; J trimming: 15 bases; junction bases outside the gene matches: 23. The CDR3 runs to 17 residues. Looked up from germline, CDR1 is MNHNS and CDR2 is SASEGT. In DNA, the CDR3 is TGTGCCAGCAGTGACGACAACGGTGGGACAGTAATTCGCCCCTCGTTCTTC. Translating gives CASSDDNGGTVIRPSFF.

The chain has TRBV5-5 and TRBJ2-5; a weak D match, TRBD2 (6 bases). The CDR3 consists of 14 residues. Germline V CDR1 and CDR2: SGHKS, YYEKEE (reference sequence). V gave up 4 bases and J gave up 1 base, with 11 bases separating them. The DNA for the CDR3 is TGTGCCAGCAGCGGGAGGCTACTCCAAGAGACCCAGTACTTC. Its protein product is CASSGRLLQETQYF.

This clone has just one count. The CDR3: CACGTRNQPQHF. CDR3 nucleotides: TGTGCCTGTGGGACAAGGAATCAGCCCCAGCATTTT. The genes are TRBV30 and TRBJ1-5, with D perhaps TRBD1 (6 bases). Trimming shortened V by 6 bases and J by 4 bases, and 10 bases separated the two germline ends. Germline lookup yields CDR1 GTSNPN and CDR2 SVGIG (reference sequence). CDR3 length equals 12 residues. Filled out from reference TRBV30 and TRBJ1-5, the complete variable domain reads SQTIHQWPATLVQPVGSPLSLECTVEGTSNPNLYWYRQAAGRGLQLLFYSVGIGQISSEVPQNLSASRPQDRQFILSSKKLLLSDSGFYLCACGTRNQPQHFGDGTRLSIL.

This sequence joins TRBV15 and TRBJ2-3; TRBD2 aligns across 16 bases. From germline, CDR1 is LNHNV and CDR2 YYDKDF (reference sequence). The trim removed 1 base at V and 7 bases at J, leaving 11 bases unmatched. This CDR3 comprises 19 residues. This CDR3 is CATSRARRGLAGGPNTQYF. In nucleotides, the CDR3 is TGTGCCACCAGCAGAGCTAGAAGGGGACTAGCGGGGGGGCCTAATACGCAGTATTTT. The whole variable domain, remainder taken from reference TRBV15 and TRBJ2-3, is DAMVIQNPRYQVTQFGKPVTLSCSQTLNHNVMYWYQQKSSQAPKLLFHYYDKDFNNEADTPDNFQSRRPNTSFCFLDIRSPGLGDTAMYLCATSRARRGLAGGPNTQYFGPGTRLTVL.

The chain couples TRBV5-4 to TRBJ2-3; 7 positions agree with TRBD2. Germline values: CDR1 SGHNT, CDR2 YYREEE (reference sequence). The CDR3 contains 16 residues. V lost 0 bases to trimming and J lost 2 bases; unmatched junction nucleotides: 6. The chain's CDR3 is CASSLGTGLNTDTQYF. The CDR3 region has the DNA TGTGCCAGCAGCTTGGGTACGGGACTAAACACAGATACGCAGTATTTT.

The chain is built from TRBV20-1 and TRBJ1-2; a possible D gene is TRBD1 (5 bases). The CDR3 is 11 amino acids. The V gene lost 7 bases and the J gene lost 7 bases, with 13 bases spanning the gap. Germline-derived CDR1 and CDR2 are DFQATT and SNEGSKA (reference sequence). The CDR3 nucleotides read TGCAGTGTCCCCGCCGGGGGTGGCTACACCTTC. Its protein is CSVPAGGGYTF.

The genes are TRBV6-2 or TRBV6-3 and TRBJ2-2; TRBD2 agrees at 9 bases. J was trimmed by 6 bases and V by 6 bases; bases with no gene match: 8. The V gene's germline CDR1 is MNHEY and CDR2 SVGEGT. This CDR3 is built from 15 residues. CDR3: CASSSQSSGAGELFF. CDR3 coding DNA: TGTGCCAGCAGCTCGCAATCTAGCGGGGCCGGGGAGCTGTTTTTT.

The V call is TRBV5-1, the J call TRBJ2-5, with D possibly being TRBD2 (5 bases). The V and J ends lost 4 bases and 4 bases respectively, with 11 bases between them. The CDR3 runs 13 residues. Germline V gene data show CDR1 as SGHRS and CDR2 as YFSETQ. The CDR3 DNA sequence: TGCGCCAGCAGCCGAGGGTCGAGAGAGACCCAGTACTTC. Protein: CASSRGSRETQYF.

The rearrangement links TRBV27 to TRBJ2-1; D is unresolved. The CDR3 extends over 16 amino acids. V was cut by 2 bases and J by 3 bases, with 14 bases left in between. From germline, CDR1 is MNHEY and CDR2 SMNVEV (reference sequence). CDR3 sequence: CASSLIPSRSYNEQFF. The CDR3 DNA follows: TGTGCCAGCAGTTTAATTCCTAGTAGGAGCTACAATGAGCAGTTCTTC.

V is TRBV2 and J is TRBJ1-5; D not resolved. In germline, CDR1 is SNHLY, CDR2 FYNNEI. This CDR3 has 14 residues. V lost 3 bases and J 7 bases, leaving 13 bases between the germline ends. The CDR3 sequence is CASSERGPWQPQHF. The CDR3 DNA reads TGTGCCAGCAGTGAGCGTGGGCCATGGCAGCCCCAGCATTTT.

V and J are TRBV30 and TRBJ2-7; D is unresolved. Per the germline V gene, CDR1 is GTSNPN and CDR2 is SVGIG (reference sequence). The CDR3 runs 11 residues. Deletions cut 4 bases from V and 5 bases from J, with 9 bases between. CDR3: CAWNSLHEQYF. In DNA, the CDR3 is TGTGCCTGGAACAGTCTGCACGAGCAGTACTTC.

This CDR3 reads CASSLGQGAHEQYF. The CDR3 DNA reads as TGTGCCAGCAGCTTGGGTCAGGGTGCCCACGAGCAGTACTTC. V usage is TRBV5-6 and J usage is TRBJ2-7; possible D gene TRBD1, 5 bases. Looked up from germline, CDR1 is SGHDT and CDR2 is YYEEEE. There are 14 residues in the CDR3. Deletions cut 0 bases from V and 5 bases from J, with 12 bases between.

The V call is TRBV9, the J call TRBJ2-1; D is possibly TRBD1 (5 bases). This CDR3 contains 14 residues. Germline CDR1 and CDR2: SGDLS and YYNGEE. V was trimmed by 4 bases and J by 7 bases, leaving 15 bases between them. The CDR3 coding sequence is TGTGCCAGCAGCCCCACGGCCAGGGTAAATGAGCAGTTCTTC. This codes for CASSPTARVNEQFF.

This chain links TRBV11-3 with TRBJ2-7, with D perhaps TRBD2 (5 bases). This CDR3 is 13 amino acids long. Between the trimmed V and J ends, which lost 1 base and 6 bases, there was a span of 10 bases. CDR1 and CDR2 (germline): SGHNT, YENEEA. Here the CDR3 reads CASSLGRGSEQYF. The CDR3, as DNA: TGTGCCAGCAGCTTAGGTCGGGGTTCCGAGCAGTACTTC.

Only a few counts were recorded for this clone. The chain has TRBV3-1 (or the pseudogene TRBV3-2) and TRBJ1-2; 9 bases match TRBD1. Unmatched junction bases numbered 5, after V lost 4 bases and J lost 8 bases. Germline CDR1 and CDR2: LGHDT and YNNKEL (reference sequence). This CDR3 has 13 residues. The CDR3 here is CASSRTGALGYTF. CDR3 nucleotide sequence: TGTGCCAGCAGCCGGACAGGGGCCTTGGGCTACACCTTC.

As concerns this clone: Possible read error: a much larger clone is one base away. The chain recombines TRBV19 with TRBJ1-1; D possibly corresponds to TRBD1 (6 bases). The CDR3 sequence is 13 residues long. Germline-derived CDR1 and CDR2 are LNHDA and SQIVND (reference sequence). V lost 2 bases to trimming and J lost 3 bases, with 7 bases between them. The CDR3 bases are TGTGCCAGTAGTATACAGGGGCACACTGAAGCTTTCTTT. Translation gives CASSIQGHTEAFF.